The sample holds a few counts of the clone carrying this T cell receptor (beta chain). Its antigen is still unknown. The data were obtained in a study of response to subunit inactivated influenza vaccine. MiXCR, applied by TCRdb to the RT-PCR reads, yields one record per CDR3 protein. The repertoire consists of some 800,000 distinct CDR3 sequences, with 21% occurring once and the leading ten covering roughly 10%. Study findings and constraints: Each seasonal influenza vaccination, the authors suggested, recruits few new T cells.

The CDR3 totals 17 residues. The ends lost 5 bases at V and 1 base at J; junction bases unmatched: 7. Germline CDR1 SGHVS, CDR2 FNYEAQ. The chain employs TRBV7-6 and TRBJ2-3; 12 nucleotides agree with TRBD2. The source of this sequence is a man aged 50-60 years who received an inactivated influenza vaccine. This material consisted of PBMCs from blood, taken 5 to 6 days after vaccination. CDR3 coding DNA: TGTGCCAGCAGCCCCGGCTCTAGCGGGAGGGGCACAGATACGCAGTATTTT. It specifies CASSPGSSGRGTDTQYF.